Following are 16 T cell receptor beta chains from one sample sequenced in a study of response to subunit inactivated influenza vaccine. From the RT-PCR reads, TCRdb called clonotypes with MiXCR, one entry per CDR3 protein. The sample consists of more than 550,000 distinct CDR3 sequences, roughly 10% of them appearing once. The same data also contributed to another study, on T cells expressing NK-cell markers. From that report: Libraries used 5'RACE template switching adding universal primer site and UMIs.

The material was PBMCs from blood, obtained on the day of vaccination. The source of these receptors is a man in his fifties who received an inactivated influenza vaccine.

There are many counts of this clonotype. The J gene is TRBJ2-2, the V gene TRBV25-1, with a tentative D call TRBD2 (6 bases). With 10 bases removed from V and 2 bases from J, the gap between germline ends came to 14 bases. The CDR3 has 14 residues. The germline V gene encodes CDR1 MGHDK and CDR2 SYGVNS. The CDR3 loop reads CATRGLTNTGELFF. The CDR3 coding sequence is TGTGCCACCCGGGGACTGACAAACACCGGGGAGCTGTTTTTT. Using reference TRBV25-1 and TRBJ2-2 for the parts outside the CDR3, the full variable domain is EADIYQTPRYLVIGTGKKITLECSQTMGHDKMYWYQQDPGMELHLIHYSYGVNSTEKGDLSSESTVSRIRTEHFPLTLESARPSHTSQYLCATRGLTNTGELFFGEGSRLTVL.

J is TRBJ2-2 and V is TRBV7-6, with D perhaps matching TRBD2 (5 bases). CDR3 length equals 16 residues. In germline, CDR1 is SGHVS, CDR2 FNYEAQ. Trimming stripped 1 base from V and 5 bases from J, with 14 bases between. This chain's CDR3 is CASSLVSSGSTGELFF. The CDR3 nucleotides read TGTGCCAGCAGCTTAGTTTCCTCGGGATCGACCGGGGAGCTGTTTTTT.

The CDR3 loop reads CASSPDATYEQYF. Here the CDR3 DNA reads TGTGCCAGCAGTCCGGATGCGACCTACGAGCAGTACTTC. V gene TRBV28 combines with J gene TRBJ2-7; D gene uncertain. Trimming pared 5 bases from V and 2 bases from J, leaving 10 bases between. CDR3 length: 13 residues. Germline CDR1 MDHEN, CDR2 SYDVKM. The full variable domain, its missing parts supplied by reference TRBV28 and TRBJ2-7, is DVKVTQSSRYLVKRTGEKVFLECVQDMDHENMFWYRQDPGLGLRLIYFSYDVKMKEKGDIPEGYSVSREKKERFSLILESASTNQTSMYLCASSPDATYEQYFGPGTRLTVT.

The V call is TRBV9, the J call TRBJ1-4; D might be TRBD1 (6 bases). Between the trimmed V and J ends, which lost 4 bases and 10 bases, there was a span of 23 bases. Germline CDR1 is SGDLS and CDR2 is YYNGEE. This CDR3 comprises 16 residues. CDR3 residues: CASSPGSGGPDGKLFF. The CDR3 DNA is TGTGCCAGCAGCCCAGGTTCCGGGGGGCCGGATGGAAAACTGTTTTTT.

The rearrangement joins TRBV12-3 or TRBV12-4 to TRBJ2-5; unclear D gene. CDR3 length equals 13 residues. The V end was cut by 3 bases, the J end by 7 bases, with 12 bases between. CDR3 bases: TGTGCCAGCAGTTTCGTGGTTTGGGGGACCCAGTACTTC. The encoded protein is CASSFVVWGTQYF.

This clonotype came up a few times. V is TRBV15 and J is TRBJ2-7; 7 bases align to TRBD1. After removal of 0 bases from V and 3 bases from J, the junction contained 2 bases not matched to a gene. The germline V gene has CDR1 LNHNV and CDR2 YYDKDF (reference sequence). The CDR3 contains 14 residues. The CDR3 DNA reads TGTGCCACCAGCAGAGACCAGGGGGTCTACGAGCAGTACTTC. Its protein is CATSRDQGVYEQYF.

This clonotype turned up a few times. The DNA for the CDR3 is TGTGCCAGCAGCTACCTAGCGGTGGGAGAGACCCAGTACTTC. Amino acids: CASSYLAVGETQYF. The V gene is TRBV7-2, the J gene TRBJ2-5; 7 bases line up with TRBD2. Per germline, CDR1 SGHTA and CDR2 FQGNSA. CDR3 size: 14 residues. Trimming removed 4 bases from V and 4 bases from J; junction bases left unmatched: 6.

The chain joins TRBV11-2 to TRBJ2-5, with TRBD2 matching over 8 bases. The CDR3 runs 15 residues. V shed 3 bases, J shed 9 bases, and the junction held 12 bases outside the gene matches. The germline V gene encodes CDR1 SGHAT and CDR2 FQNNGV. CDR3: CASSLGSGASRAQYF. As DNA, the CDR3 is TGTGCCAGCAGCTTGGGTAGCGGGGCCAGCAGGGCCCAGTACTTC.

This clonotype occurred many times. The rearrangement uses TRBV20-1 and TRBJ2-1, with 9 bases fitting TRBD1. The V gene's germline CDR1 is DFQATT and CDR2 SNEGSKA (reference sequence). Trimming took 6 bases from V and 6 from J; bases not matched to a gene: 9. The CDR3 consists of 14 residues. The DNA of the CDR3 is TGCAGTGCCCCCGGACAGGGGCCCCGCAATGAGCAGTTCTTC. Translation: CSAPGQGPRNEQFF.

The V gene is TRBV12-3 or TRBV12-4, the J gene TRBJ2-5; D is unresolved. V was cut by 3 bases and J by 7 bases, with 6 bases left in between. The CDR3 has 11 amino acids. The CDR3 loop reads CASSFGWTQYF. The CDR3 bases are TGTGCCAGCAGTTTCGGGTGGACCCAGTACTTC.

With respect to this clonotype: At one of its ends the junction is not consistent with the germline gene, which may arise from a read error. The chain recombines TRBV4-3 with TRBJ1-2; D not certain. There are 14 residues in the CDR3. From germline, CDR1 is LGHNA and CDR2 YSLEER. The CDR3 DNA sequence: TGCGCCAGCAGCCCCCATACGGAAGAATATGGCTCCACCTTC. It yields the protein CASSPHTEEYGSTF.

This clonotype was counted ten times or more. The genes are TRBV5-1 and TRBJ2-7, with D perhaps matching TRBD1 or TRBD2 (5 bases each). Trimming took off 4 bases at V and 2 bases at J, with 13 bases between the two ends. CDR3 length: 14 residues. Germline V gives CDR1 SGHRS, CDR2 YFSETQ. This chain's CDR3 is CASSPGTTTYEQYF. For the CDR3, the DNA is TGCGCCAGCAGCCCCGGGACGACTACCTACGAGCAGTACTTC.

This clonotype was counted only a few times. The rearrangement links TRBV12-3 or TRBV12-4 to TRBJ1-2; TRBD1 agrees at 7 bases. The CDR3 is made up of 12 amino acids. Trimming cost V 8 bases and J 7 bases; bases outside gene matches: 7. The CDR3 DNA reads TGTGCCAGCTATGACAGGGTGGGTGGCTACACCTTC. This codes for CASYDRVGGYTF.

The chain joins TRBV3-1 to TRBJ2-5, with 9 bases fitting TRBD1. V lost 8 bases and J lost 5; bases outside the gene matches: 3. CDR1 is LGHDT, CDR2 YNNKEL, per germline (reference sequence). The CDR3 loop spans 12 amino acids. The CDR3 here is CASGDRAETQYF. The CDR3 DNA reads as TGTGCCAGCGGGGACAGGGCTGAGACCCAGTACTTC.

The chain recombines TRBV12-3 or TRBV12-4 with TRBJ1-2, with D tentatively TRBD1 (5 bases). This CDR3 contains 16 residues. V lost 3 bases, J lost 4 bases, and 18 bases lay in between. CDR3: CASSLDPGRISYGYTF. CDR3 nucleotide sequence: TGTGCCAGCAGTTTGGACCCGGGACGCATCAGCTATGGCTACACCTTC.

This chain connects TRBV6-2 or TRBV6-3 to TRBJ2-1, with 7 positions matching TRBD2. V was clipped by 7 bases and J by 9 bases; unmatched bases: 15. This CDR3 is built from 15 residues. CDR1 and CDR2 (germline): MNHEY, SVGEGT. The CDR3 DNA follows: TGTGCCAGCACCCCAAGCGGGACTTCCGCGCGTGAGCAGTTCTTC. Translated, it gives CASTPSGTSAREQFF.